This record looks at one TCR beta chain sequence and its context. The antigen is undetermined. This sample was included in a study of naive and memory T cell subsets. Study-level points and caveats: Naive repertoires, especially CD8, held a few larger clonotypes, possibly memory cells re-expressing CD45RA. Over 85% of naive TCR sequences appeared only once, unlike memory subsets. Gini index rose across naive, CM, EM and EMRA in CD4 and CD8.

The germline gives CDR1 MGHDK, CDR2 SYGVNS. The CDR3 consists of 14 residues. Between the trimmed V and J ends, which lost 7 bases and 4 bases, there was a span of 16 bases. Both TRBC1 and TRBC2 were covered by a beta constant-region primer of two equimolar oligonucleotides. Nested alpha and beta constant-region primers with the SP2 primer drove four PCR rounds on ligated cDNA. A 12-nucleotide UMI and the SP2 primer were added to the cDNA 3' end by oligonucleotide ligation. MiXCR, run by TCRdb on the UMI-ligation and nested PCR reads, gives a single entry per CDR3 protein. In the table there are around 140,000 distinct CDR3 sequences, 15% to 25% of which are singletons.

Sequencing was performed on naive CD8+ T cells from blood. The sequence derives from a human donor in good health. The genes are TRBV25-1 and TRBJ2-5, with D maybe TRBD2 (6 bases). DNA of the CDR3: TGTGCCAGCAACTACGGAGGGGCTGGAGAGACCCAGTACTTC. This codes for CASNYGGAGETQYF.